The clone carrying this T cell receptor (beta chain) was counted at least ten times. Its antigen is still unknown. Roughly three months, about 14 weeks, into antiretroviral therapy, follow-up blood was collected. No cell fractionation was done, so the repertoire covers all unsorted peripheral blood T cells. The sample originates from a study of HIV-infected patients and healthy controls. Alpha and beta constant-region primers primed reverse transcription of around 500 ng RNA. Using multiplexing indices, alpha and beta chain libraries were generated apart by chain-specific third strand synthesis. TCRdb called the 5' RACE reads again in MiXCR, with one record for every CDR3 protein. The table shows more than 15,000 distinct CDR3 sequences, with approximately 9% occurring only once. Findings and limits, study-wide: HIV-infected repertoires had significantly higher mean Gini indices than controls, possibly reflecting oligoclonality.

The CDR3 spans 13 residues. Trimming at V came to 6 bases and at J to 0 bases, leaving 0 bases not matched to a gene. Germline loops: CDR1 GTSNPN, CDR2 SVGIG (reference sequence). The source of this sequence is an adult with HIV infection. The chain uses TRBV30 and TRBJ2-1, with TRBD2 matching over 9 bases. Sequenced here: blood, sampled during antiretroviral therapy. CDR3 residues: CACSGSSYNEQFF. The CDR3 region has the DNA TGTGCCTGTAGCGGGAGCTCCTACAATGAGCAGTTCTTC.